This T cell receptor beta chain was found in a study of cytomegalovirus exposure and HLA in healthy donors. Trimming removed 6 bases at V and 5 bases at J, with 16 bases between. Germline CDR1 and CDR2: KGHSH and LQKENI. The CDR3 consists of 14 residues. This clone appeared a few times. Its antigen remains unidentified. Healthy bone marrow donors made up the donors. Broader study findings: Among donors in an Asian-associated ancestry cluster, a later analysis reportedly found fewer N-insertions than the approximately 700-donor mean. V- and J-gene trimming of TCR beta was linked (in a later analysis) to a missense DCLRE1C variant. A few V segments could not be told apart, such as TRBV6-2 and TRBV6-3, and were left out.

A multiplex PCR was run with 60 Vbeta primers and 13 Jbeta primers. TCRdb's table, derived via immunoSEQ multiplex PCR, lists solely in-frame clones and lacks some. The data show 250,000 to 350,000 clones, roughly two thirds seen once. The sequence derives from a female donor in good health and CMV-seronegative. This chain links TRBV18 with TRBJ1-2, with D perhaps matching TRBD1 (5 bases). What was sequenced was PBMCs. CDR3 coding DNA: TGTGCCAGCTCCCCCTCCGGGACTGCATATGGCTACACCTTC. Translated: CASSPSGTAYGYTF.